What follows are 20 T cell receptor beta chains derived from one specimen sequenced in a study of cytomegalovirus exposure and HLA in healthy donors. Researchers ran the PCR with 60 Vbeta and 13 Jbeta primers. Profiled with immunoSEQ multiplex PCR; TCRdb holds only in-frame clones, not every one. The data contain over 150,000 clones, 68% of them singletons. The sequenced sample was PBMCs. These receptors originate from a man between 45 and 60 years old in good health and CMV-seronegative.

The chain is built from TRBV6-5 and TRBJ1-2, with a possible D match to TRBD1 (6 bases). Trimming took off 10 bases at V and 4 bases at J, with 19 bases between the two ends. Germline V CDR1 and CDR2: MNHEY, SVGAGI. This CDR3 region has 14 residues. In DNA form, the CDR3 reads TGTGCCATCAAGAAACCAGGGGCAAGCTATGGCTACACCTTC. Protein: CAIKKPGASYGYTF.

This clone was counted between two and nine times. The CDR3 DNA is TGTGCCAGCAGTTACGCCAGGGGTTCCTATAATTCACCCCTCCACTTT. As protein: CASSYARGSYNSPLHF. The rearrangement uses TRBV6-5 and TRBJ1-6, with a weak D call TRBD1 (6 bases). V was pared by 2 bases and J by 1 base, with 9 bases between. The V gene's germline CDR1 is MNHEY and CDR2 SVGAGI. CDR3 size: 16 residues.

V gene TRBV29-1 combines with J gene TRBJ1-2; TRBD1 matches at 7 bases. Germline V gene lookup returns CDR1 SQVTM and CDR2 ANQGSEA. Losses at the gene ends were 7 bases for V and 8 bases for J; bases not matched to a gene: 7. The CDR3 has 11 residues. CDR3 in DNA: TGCAGCGCTTTCAGACAGGGAGGCTACACCTTC. As protein: CSAFRQGGYTF. The full variable domain, its missing parts supplied by reference TRBV29-1 and TRBJ1-2, is SAVISQKPSRDICQRGTSLTIQCQVDSQVTMMFWYRQQPGQSLTLIATANQGSEATYESGFVIDKFPISRPNLTFSTLTVSNMSPEDSSIYLCSAFRQGGYTFGSGTRLTVV.

As DNA, the CDR3 is TGTGCCAGCAGCAGGGGGTCCTCCTACGAGCAGTACTTC. Its translation: CASSRGSSYEQYF. The chain is built from TRBV6-1 and TRBJ2-7; TRBD1 agrees at 7 bases. The CDR3 consists of 13 residues. V shed 6 bases, J shed 0 bases, and the junction held 2 bases outside the gene matches. Germline loops: CDR1 MNHNS, CDR2 SASEGT.

V and J are TRBV25-1 and TRBJ2-1; perhaps TRBD1 as D (6 bases). Germline lookup yields CDR1 MGHDK and CDR2 SYGVNS. V lost 0 bases, J lost 6 bases, and 9 bases lay in between. The CDR3 is 14 amino acids. Written as DNA, the CDR3 is TGTGCCAGCAGTGAATACCAAGGGGGCAATGAGCAGTTCTTC. Translated, it gives CASSEYQGGNEQFF.

The V gene is TRBV2, the J gene TRBJ1-6, with 12 bases lining up with TRBD1. This CDR3 spans 13 amino acids. Germline V gene sequence: CDR1 SNHLY, CDR2 FYNNEI. Trimming took 6 bases from V and 13 from J; bases not matched to a gene: 4. As DNA, the CDR3 is TGTGCCAGCAGGGGACAGGGGGCCTCTCCCCTCCACTTT. Translated: CASRGQGASPLHF.

The chain has TRBV19 and TRBJ1-1, with 7 bases fitting TRBD1. In germline, CDR1 is LNHDA, CDR2 SQIVND (reference sequence). V dropped 4 bases and J dropped 3; count of bases not matched to a gene: 5. CDR3 length: 14 amino acids. The CDR3: CASSRRQGHTEAFF. In nucleotides, the CDR3 is TGTGCCAGTAGTAGAAGACAGGGCCACACTGAAGCTTTCTTT.

This chain connects TRBV5-1 to TRBJ2-1; 12 positions match TRBD1. This CDR3 region has 18 residues. The V gene end was trimmed by 2 bases and the J gene end by 8 bases; junction bases not matched to a gene: 14. CDR1 is SGHRS, CDR2 YFSETQ, per germline. The CDR3 reads CASSFNPRGTGGPDEQFF. The DNA of the CDR3 is TGCGCCAGCAGCTTCAATCCAAGGGGGACAGGGGGCCCCGATGAGCAGTTCTTC.

This chain joins TRBV5-1 and TRBJ2-5; D possibly corresponds to TRBD2 (5 bases). The closer fit of TRBJ2-7 to the DNA end suggests the J call may be wrong. This CDR3 has 14 amino acids. Germline V lookup: CDR1 SGHRS, CDR2 YFSETQ. CDR3 residues: CASSLMEARDEQYF. CDR3 nucleotide sequence: TGCGCCAGCAGCTTGATGGAGGCGCGTGACGAGCAGTACTTC.

This chain joins TRBV6-1 and TRBJ1-3; D possibly corresponds to TRBD1 (6 bases). V lost 5 bases, J lost 4 bases, and 15 bases lay in between. In germline, CDR1 is MNHNS, CDR2 SASEGT. This CDR3 contains 15 residues. The CDR3 sequence: CASSRQDRAGNTIYF. The CDR3 DNA is TGTGCCAGCAGTAGACAGGATCGGGCCGGAAACACCATATATTTT.

The V and J genes are TRBV7-2 and TRBJ2-7, with TRBD2 as a possible D gene (6 bases). Deletions cut 1 base from V and 6 bases from J, with 16 bases between. The CDR3 contains 15 residues. CDR1 is SGHTA, CDR2 FQGNSA, per germline. CDR3 coding DNA: TGTGCCAGCAGCTTAGATCCCGGGGGAGGTCGCGAGCAGTACTTC. Its protein product is CASSLDPGGGREQYF. The variable domain in full, completed from reference TRBV7-2 and TRBJ2-7, reads GAGVSQSPSNKVTEKGKDVELRCDPISGHTALYWYRQSLGQGLEFLIYFQGNSAPDKSGLPSDRFSAERTGGSVSTLTIQRTQQEDSAVYLCASSLDPGGGREQYFGPGTRLTVT.

The chain combines TRBV19 with TRBJ2-7, with no clear D. V lost 1 base to trimming and J lost 3 bases, with 4 bases between them. Germline V gives CDR1 LNHDA, CDR2 SQIVND (reference sequence). The CDR3 has 12 residues. The CDR3 sequence is CASSIAGYEQYF. As DNA, the CDR3 is TGTGCCAGTAGTATAGCGGGCTACGAGCAGTACTTC.

V usage is TRBV18 and J usage is TRBJ1-4, with D unresolved. Between the trimmed V and J ends, which lost 3 bases and 5 bases, there was a span of 7 bases. CDR1 KGHSH and CDR2 LQKENI come from the germline V gene. This CDR3 spans 13 amino acids. As DNA, the CDR3 is TGTGCCAGCTCACCGGAACAGAATGAAAAACTGTTTTTT. This encodes CASSPEQNEKLFF.

In regard to this clone: Relative to the germline gene, one junction end is altered; a read error may explain this. Other DNA sequences in this specimen translate into the identical CDR3. V gene TRBV27 combines with J gene TRBJ1-5; perhaps TRBD1 as D (6 bases). This CDR3 comprises 13 residues. Germline assignment: CDR1 MNHEY and CDR2 SMNVEV (reference sequence). CDR3 protein: CASSFDRNQPQHF. CDR3 nucleotide sequence: TGCGCCAGCAGTTTTGACAGGAATCAGCCCCAGCATTTT.

This chain links TRBV6-1 with TRBJ2-3, with D perhaps matching TRBD1 (6 bases). Trimming removed 5 bases at V and 2 bases at J, with 11 bases between. The CDR3 length is 14 residues. CDR1 and CDR2 (germline): MNHNS, SASEGT. The CDR3 sequence is CASSFTGSTDTQYF. CDR3 coding DNA: TGTGCCAGCAGTTTTACAGGGTCCACAGATACGCAGTATTTT.

The chain carries TRBV4-1 and TRBJ1-6, with TRBD1 matching 12 bases. V gave up 1 base and J gave up 9 bases; unmatched junction bases: 1. CDR1 and CDR2 from the germline V gene are MGHRA and YSYEKL. The CDR3 runs 15 residues. DNA for the CDR3: TGCGCCAGCAGCCAAGGGGACAGGGGGCTTTCACCCCTCCACTTT. Translated, it gives CASSQGDRGLSPLHF.

The V and J genes are TRBV29-1 and TRBJ2-7, with 9 bases that match TRBD1. Germline CDR1 is SQVTM and CDR2 is ANQGSEA. The CDR3 has 13 residues. The CDR3 DNA follows: TGCAGTTGCGTGACAGGGGGTACGTACGAGCAGTACTTC. Residues: CSCVTGGTYEQYF.

This rearrangement joins TRBV7-8 to TRBJ1-2; TRBD1 is a possible D gene (6 bases). V was shortened by 4 bases and J by 4 bases, with 19 bases between the two germline ends. This CDR3 contains 16 residues. CDR1 is SGHVS, CDR2 FQNEAQ, per germline. The CDR3 sequence is CASSSQRGGFVYGYTF. In DNA, the CDR3 is TGTGCCAGCAGCTCCCAGAGAGGGGGTTTCGTCTATGGCTACACCTTC. The whole variable domain, filled in from reference TRBV7-8 and TRBJ1-2, reads GAGVSQSPRYKVAKRGQDVALRCDPISGHVSLFWYQQALGQGPEFLTYFQNEAQLDKSGLPSDRFFAERPEGSVSTLKIQRTQQEDSAVYLCASSSQRGGFVYGYTFGSGTRLTVV.

J is TRBJ1-1 and V is TRBV27; the D is unclear. The CDR3 covers 12 residues. Germline-derived CDR1 and CDR2 are MNHEY and SMNVEV (reference sequence). V shed 1 base and J shed 11 bases, with 11 bases lying between them. The CDR3 loop is CASSLWETGAFF. In nucleotides, the CDR3 is TGTGCCAGCAGTTTATGGGAGACCGGGGCTTTCTTT.

V usage is TRBV5-1 and J usage is TRBJ2-2; D remains unclear. Trimming left V 5 bases short and J 5 bases short, with 4 bases between. The germline gives CDR1 SGHRS, CDR2 YFSETQ. The CDR3 sequence is 11 residues long. CDR3 residues: CASRETGELFF. The DNA of the CDR3 is TGCGCCAGCAGGGAGACCGGGGAGCTGTTTTTT.